This T cell receptor (beta chain) was retrieved from a study of beta chain features in type 1 diabetes. Background on the study: Summed over all samples, the examined sorted cells came to 95 million to 120 million.

The germline gives CDR1 SGHTA, CDR2 FQGNSA. V was clipped by 1 base and J by 4 bases, with 11 bases between them. This CDR3 comprises 15 residues. The authors obtained over 95% purity in all sorted populations. As to this clone: The antigen is undetermined.

Overall study findings and caveats: In type 1 diabetes patients, VDJ junctions had fewer insertions; deletions at these junctions were more frequent. Because the template was cDNA, high-expressing cells might be over-represented.

Reverse transcription of all isolated RNA meant that expressed TCRB transcripts were sequenced. Produced via immunoSEQ multiplex PCR; TCRdb's table is partial and in-frame only. The sample records a few hundred thousand clones, roughly an eighth being singletons. The sequenced material came from naive CD4+ T cells from blood. The clonotype was recovered from a man aged 18 to 29 in good health. V is TRBV7-2 and J is TRBJ1-5; D call uncertain. This chain's CDR3 is CASSLDGQTNQPQHF. In DNA form, the CDR3 reads TGTGCCAGCAGCTTAGATGGGCAAACTAATCAGCCCCAGCATTTT. The full variable domain, rest sourced from reference TRBV7-2 and TRBJ1-5, is GAGVSQSPSNKVTEKGKDVELRCDPISGHTALYWYRQSLGQGLEFLIYFQGNSAPDKSGLPSDRFSAERTGGSVSTLTIQRTQQEDSAVYLCASSLDGQTNQPQHFGDGTRLSIL.